This is a list of T cell receptor beta chains from one sample in a study of CD8+CD57+ T cells in acquired aplastic anemia. TCRdb reanalysed the reads using MiXCR and keeps one entry per CDR3 protein. The sample includes about 150,000 distinct CDR3 sequences, about 50% seen only once; the top ten take under 40%. Sample: sorted CD4+, CD8+, or CD8+CD57+ T cells (not recorded which) from PBMCs. The source of these receptors is a human donor with aplastic anemia. CDR3s include the opening cysteine and the closing phenylalanine or tryptophan. Fields, in order: D gene, V gene, clone size, J gene, CDR3 protein, CDR3 DNA. A D gene is named only where the DNA matches it firmly. A clone size is listed for some rows: how often the clone was seen (once, few, many), or a class if it is expanded.

>-|TRBV29-1|-|TRBJ1-2
CSVEGDDYGYTF
TGCAGCGTTGAGGGGGACGACTATGGCTACACCTTC
>TRBD2|TRBV13|many|TRBJ2-2
CASSTGGGAGELFF
TGTGCCAGCAGCACGGGGGGGGGAGCCGGGGAGCTGTTTTTT
>-|TRBV7-9|many|TRBJ1-1
CASSLSTEAFF
TGTGCCAGCAGCCTGAGCACTGAAGCTTTCTTT
>-|TRBV6-4|-|TRBJ1-6
CASSARGDNSPLHF
TGTGCCAGCAGCGCGCGTGGAGATAATTCACCCCTCCACTTT
>-|TRBV10-1|-|TRBJ2-3
CASTSSLDTDTQYF
TGCGCCAGCACTAGTAGTCTGGACACGGATACGCAGTATTTT
>-|TRBV7-9|few|TRBJ2-2
CASSLVGELFF
TGTGCCAGCAGCTTAGTGGGGGAGCTGTTTTTT
>TRBD1|TRBV6-5|-|TRBJ2-3
CASRDREDTQYF
TGTGCCAGCAGGGACAGGGAAGATACGCAGTATTTT
>TRBD1|TRBV7-6|many|TRBJ2-7
CASSPRQGYSGREQYF
TGTGCCAGCAGCCCGAGACAGGGGTATTCGGGTCGCGAGCAGTACTTC
>TRBD1|TRBV19|-|TRBJ2-7
CASSIASGQGYEQYF
TGTGCCAGTAGTATAGCTTCCGGACAGGGCTACGAGCAGTACTTC
>TRBD1|TRBV29-1|-|TRBJ1-1
CSVERTGRTEAFF
TGCAGCGTTGAGAGGACAGGGCGCACTGAAGCTTTCTTT
>-|TRBV15|-|TRBJ2-7
CATSREGFTYEQYF
TGTGCCACCAGCAGAGAAGGCTTCACCTACGAGCAGTACTTC
>-|TRBV3-1|-|TRBJ2-3
CASSLIPSLASSTDTQYF
TGTGCCAGCAGCCTTATCCCTTCATTGGCTTCCAGCACAGATACGCAGTATTTT
>-|TRBV11-1|-|TRBJ2-7
CASTLSSFGVDDYEQYF
TGTGCCAGCACCTTAAGCAGCTTCGGTGTCGACGACTACGAGCAGTACTTC
>-|TRBV19|once|TRBJ1-5
CASSYGDNQPQHF
TGTGCCAGTAGTTATGGGGACAATCAGCCCCAGCATTTT
>-|TRBV18|-|TRBJ2-1
CASSPPDSLYNEQFF
TGTGCCAGCTCACCACCGGACTCATTATACAATGAGCAGTTCTTC
>-|TRBV19|-|TRBJ1-1
CASSRDASNTEAFF
TGTGCCAGTAGTCGGGACGCCTCGAACACTGAAGCTTTCTTT
>TRBD2|TRBV14|-|TRBJ2-5
CASSPGLAGNQETQYF
TGTGCCAGCAGCCCGGGACTAGCGGGGAACCAAGAGACCCAGTACTTC
>TRBD1|TRBV12-3/TRBV12-4|once|TRBJ1-1
CASSPDRGGTEAFF
TGTGCCAGCAGTCCCGACAGGGGCGGCACTGAAGCTTTCTTT
>-|TRBV24-1|once|TRBJ2-3
CATSIPGDTQYF
TGTGCCACCAGCATCCCGGGGGATACGCAGTATTTT
>-|TRBV20-1|-|TRBJ2-1
CSARRDFTPEQFF
TGCAGTGCCAGGAGGGACTTTACTCCTGAGCAGTTCTTC
>TRBD1|TRBV9|many|TRBJ2-1
CASSVEETVVGQGDEQFF
TGTGCCAGCAGCGTAGAGGAAACGGTCGTCGGGCAGGGGGATGAGCAGTTCTTC
>TRBD1|TRBV11-2|many|TRBJ2-1
CASSLDDRVLRDEQFF
TGTGCCAGCAGCTTAGACGACAGGGTTTTGAGAGATGAGCAGTTCTTC
>-|TRBV7-6|many|TRBJ2-2
CASSAGGGGTGELFF
TGTGCCAGCAGCGCTGGGGGGGGCGGCACCGGGGAGCTGTTTTTT
>-|TRBV5-1|-|TRBJ2-7
CASSRLWGSIYEQYF
TGCGCCAGCAGCCGCCTCTGGGGCTCGATCTACGAGCAGTACTTC
>TRBD2|TRBV12-3/TRBV12-4|-|TRBJ2-3
CASSPIGTSGTDTQYF
TGTGCCAGCAGTCCTATTGGGACTAGCGGCACAGATACGCAGTATTTT
>TRBD1|TRBV6-5|-|TRBJ1-2
CASSSGGTNYGYTF
TGTGCCAGCAGTTCAGGGGGCACTAACTATGGCTACACCTTC
>-|TRBV7-8|-|TRBJ1-4
CASSLGAFGEKLFF
TGTGCCAGCAGCTTAGGCGCCTTCGGTGAAAAACTGTTTTTT
>-|TRBV29-1|-|TRBJ1-2
CSVGLREGSYGYTF
TGCAGCGTTGGGTTGCGGGAGGGCTCCTACGGCTACACCTTC
>-|TRBV7-6|once|TRBJ1-6
CASSLDRDYNSPLHF
TGTGCCAGCAGCTTAGACAGGGACTATAATTCACCCCTCCACTTT
>TRBD2|TRBV20-1|-|TRBJ2-3
CSAREAGGYTDTQYF
TGCAGTGCTAGAGAAGCGGGGGGGTACACAGATACGCAGTATTTT
>-|TRBV15|-|TRBJ2-7
CATSVVTVDEQYF
TGTGCCACCAGCGTAGTAACAGTCGACGAGCAGTACTTC
>-|TRBV11-2|few|TRBJ1-1
CASSLENGPNTEAFF
TGTGCCAGCAGCTTAGAAAACGGACCAAACACTGAAGCTTTCTTT
>-|TRBV29-1|-|TRBJ1-4
CSALDVKLFF
TGCAGCGCCTTGGACGTAAAACTGTTTTTT
>-|TRBV24-1|-|TRBJ1-5
CATSEYKGQPQHF
TGTGCCACCAGTGAGTACAAGGGACAGCCCCAGCATTTT
>TRBD2|TRBV29-1|few|TRBJ2-7
CSAGLAGRYEQYF
TGCAGCGCGGGACTAGCGGGACGCTACGAGCAGTACTTC
>-|TRBV6-6|many|TRBJ1-2
CASSLTGGYTF
TGTGCCAGCAGTCTAACCGGAGGCTACACCTTC
>-|TRBV18|few|TRBJ2-3
CASSPPERRDTQYF
TGTGCCAGCTCACCACCGGAACGCCGAGATACGCAGTATTTT
>TRBD2|TRBV20-1|-|TRBJ2-1
CSAQSGSSYNEQFF
TGCAGTGCCCAAAGCGGGAGCTCCTACAATGAGCAGTTCTTC
>-|TRBV7-6|many|TRBJ2-7
CASSPTVWDEQYF
TGTGCCAGCAGCCCGACGGTTTGGGACGAGCAGTACTTC
>TRBD2|TRBV4-2|-|TRBJ2-1
CASSHPKWTSGGSYSEQFF
TGTGCCAGCAGCCACCCGAAATGGACTAGCGGGGGTTCCTACAGTGAGCAGTTCTTC
>-|TRBV2|-|TRBJ2-2
CASSEGLGRPGELFF
TGTGCCAGCAGTGAAGGATTAGGCAGACCCGGGGAGCTGTTTTTT
>TRBD1|TRBV12-3/TRBV12-4|-|TRBJ1-6
CASSPQGTALSPLHF
TGTGCCAGCAGTCCCCAGGGGACAGCTTTATCACCCCTCCACTTT
>-|TRBV19|many|TRBJ1-2
CASISRGGGYGYTF
TGTGCCAGTATCTCCCGGGGGGGCGGCTATGGCTACACCTTC
>TRBD2|TRBV29-1|-|TRBJ2-7
CSVTRGGGSSYGQYF
TGCAGCGTTACCAGGGGCGGGGGGTCGTCCTACGGGCAGTACTTC
>-|TRBV4-3|many|TRBJ1-1
CASSQGGGAFF
TGCGCCAGCAGCCAAGGAGGGGGTGCTTTCTTT
>TRBD1|TRBV5-4|many|TRBJ2-1
CASSLAGQGLVRWEQFF
TGTGCCAGCAGCTTGGCGGGACAGGGCTTAGTTCGTTGGGAGCAGTTCTTC